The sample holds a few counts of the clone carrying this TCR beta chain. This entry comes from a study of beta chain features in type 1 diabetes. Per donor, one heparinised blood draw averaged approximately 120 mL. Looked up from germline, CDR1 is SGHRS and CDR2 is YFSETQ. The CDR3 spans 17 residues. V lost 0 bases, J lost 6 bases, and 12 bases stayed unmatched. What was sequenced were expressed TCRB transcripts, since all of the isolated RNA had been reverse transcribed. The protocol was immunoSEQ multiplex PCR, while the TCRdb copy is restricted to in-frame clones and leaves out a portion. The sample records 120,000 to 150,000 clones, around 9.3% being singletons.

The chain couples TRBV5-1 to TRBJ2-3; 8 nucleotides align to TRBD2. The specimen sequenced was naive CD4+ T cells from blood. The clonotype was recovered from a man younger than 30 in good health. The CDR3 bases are TGCGCCAGCAGCTTGGGGCTAGCGGGCCCCCGTAGGGATACGCAGTATTTT. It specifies CASSLGLAGPRRDTQYF.